This TCR beta chain appears in the sequencing data of a study of blood T cell repertoires in COVID-19. Study details: T cells, B-cell-depleted T cells, or PBMCs provided the cDNA or gDNA that served as material.

In the original processing: Researchers report that nucleated cell counts were estimated from reference gene primer amplification. Using immunoSEQ multiplex PCR, the repertoire was profiled, and TCRdb retains in-frame clones only, with some absent. V and J calls and clone size are those listed in that table; D and trimming were worked out from the DNA. The profile shows roughly 230,000 clones, around nine tenths of them singletons. Categorization into cohorts depended on clinical history that participants reported. The germline V gene has CDR1 SGHVS and CDR2 FNYEAQ. The CDR3 consists of 16 residues. The trim removed 3 bases at V and 4 bases at J, leaving 7 bases unmatched.

J is TRBJ2-3 and V is TRBV7-6; TRBD2 matches at 10 bases. This clonotype was obtained from a woman under 40 with acute COVID-19. Sample: PBMCs or T cells enriched from blood (not recorded which). CDR3 sequence (DNA): TGTGCCAGCAGCTTCGGTACTAGCGGGACGGCAGATACGCAGTATTTT. This gives the protein CASSFGTSGTADTQYF.